This T cell receptor beta chain was captured by sequencing in a study of PD-L1 blockade in urothelial cancer. Study-wide background: When patients started atezolizumab around 2014, it was given at 1,200 mg intravenously every 3 weeks. Males with bladder-origin urothelial cancer constituted about nine tenths of the roughly 30 patients.

CDR1 and CDR2 from the germline V gene are MDHEN and SYDVKM. The CDR3 sequence is 15 residues long. V was pared by 7 bases and J by 1 base, with 16 bases between. Study results and limitations: A below-median TCR clonality in blood before treatment predicted better survival.

Comments on this clone: As yet, its antigen is unknown.

Each patient gave between 1 and 8 samples of peripheral blood mononuclear cells, which were collected pretreatment and during treatment. TCRdb's table, derived via immunoSEQ multiplex PCR, lists solely in-frame clones and lacks some. The top ten clones hold about 2.6% of a sample with approximately 110,000 clones, around 82% of them seen once. This chain links TRBV28 with TRBJ2-5, with TRBD1 as a possible D gene (6 bases). Specimen: PBMCs, collected around atezolizumab (anti-PD-L1) treatment. The origin of this receptor is a man aged 45 to 65 with urothelial cancer. CDR3 nucleotide sequence: TGTGCCAGCACCAGTTCAGGGGAACCCCAAGAGACCCAGTACTTC. This translates into CASTSSGEPQETQYF.